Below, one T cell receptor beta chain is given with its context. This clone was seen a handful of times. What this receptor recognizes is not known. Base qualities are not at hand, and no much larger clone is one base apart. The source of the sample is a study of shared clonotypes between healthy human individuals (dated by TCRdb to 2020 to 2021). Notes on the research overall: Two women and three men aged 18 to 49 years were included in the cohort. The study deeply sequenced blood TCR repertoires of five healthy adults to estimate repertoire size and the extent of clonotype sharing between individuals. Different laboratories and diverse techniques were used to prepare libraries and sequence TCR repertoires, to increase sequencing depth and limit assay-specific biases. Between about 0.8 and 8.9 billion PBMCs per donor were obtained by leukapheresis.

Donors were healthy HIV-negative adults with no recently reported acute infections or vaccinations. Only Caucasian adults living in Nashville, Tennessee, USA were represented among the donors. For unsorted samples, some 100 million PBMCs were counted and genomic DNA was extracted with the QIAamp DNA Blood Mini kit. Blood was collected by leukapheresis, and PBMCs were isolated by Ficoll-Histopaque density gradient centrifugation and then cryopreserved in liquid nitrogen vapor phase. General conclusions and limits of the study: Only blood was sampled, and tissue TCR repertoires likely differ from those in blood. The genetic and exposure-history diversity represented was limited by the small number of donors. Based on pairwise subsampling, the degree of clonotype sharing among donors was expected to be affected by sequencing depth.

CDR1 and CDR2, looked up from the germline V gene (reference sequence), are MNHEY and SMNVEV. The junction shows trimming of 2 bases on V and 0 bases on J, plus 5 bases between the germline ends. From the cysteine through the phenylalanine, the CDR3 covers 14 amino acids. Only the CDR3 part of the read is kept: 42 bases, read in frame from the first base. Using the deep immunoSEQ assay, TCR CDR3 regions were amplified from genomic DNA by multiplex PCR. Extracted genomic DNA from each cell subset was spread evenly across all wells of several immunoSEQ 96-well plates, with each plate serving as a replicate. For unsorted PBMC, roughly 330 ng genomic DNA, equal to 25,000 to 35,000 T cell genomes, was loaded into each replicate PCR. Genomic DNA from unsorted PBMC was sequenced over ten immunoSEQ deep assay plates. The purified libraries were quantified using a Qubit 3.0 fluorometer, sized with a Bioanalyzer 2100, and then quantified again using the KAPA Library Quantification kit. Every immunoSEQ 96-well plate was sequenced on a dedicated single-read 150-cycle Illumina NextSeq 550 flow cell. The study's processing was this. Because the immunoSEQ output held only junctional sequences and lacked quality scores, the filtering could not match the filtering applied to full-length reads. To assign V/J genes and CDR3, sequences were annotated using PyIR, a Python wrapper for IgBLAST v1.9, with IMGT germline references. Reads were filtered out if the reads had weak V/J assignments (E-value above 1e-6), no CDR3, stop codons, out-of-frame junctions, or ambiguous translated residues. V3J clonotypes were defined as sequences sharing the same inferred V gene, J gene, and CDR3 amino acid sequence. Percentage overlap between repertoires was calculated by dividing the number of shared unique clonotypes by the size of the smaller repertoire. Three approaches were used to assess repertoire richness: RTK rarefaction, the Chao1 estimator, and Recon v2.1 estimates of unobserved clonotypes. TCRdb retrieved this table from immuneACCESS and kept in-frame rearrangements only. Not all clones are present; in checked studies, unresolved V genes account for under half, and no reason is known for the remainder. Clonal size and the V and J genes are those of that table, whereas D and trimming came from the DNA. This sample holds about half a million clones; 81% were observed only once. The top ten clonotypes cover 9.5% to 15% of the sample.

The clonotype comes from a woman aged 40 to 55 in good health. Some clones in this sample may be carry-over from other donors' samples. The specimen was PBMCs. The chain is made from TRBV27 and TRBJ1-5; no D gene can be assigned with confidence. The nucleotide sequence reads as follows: TGTGCCAGCAGTTTAGGGGATAGCAATCAGCCCCAGCATTTT. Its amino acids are CASSLGDSNQPQHF.